The source of this TCR beta chain is a study of T cell responses to AZD1222 COVID-19 vaccine. Trimming removed 1 base from V and 6 bases from J, with 10 bases in between. CDR3 size: 13 residues. The V gene's germline CDR1 is SGHDT and CDR2 YYEEEE. Points on this clone: No antigen is known for it.

Whole-study results and caveats: An increase in Spike-specific TCR breadth and depth was observed after two AZD1222 doses. Nearly half of the spike-specific TCRs reportedly recognize variant regions that carry no mutations.

TCRdb's table, derived via immunoSEQ multiplex PCR, lists solely in-frame clones and lacks some. The table has 130,000 to 150,000 clones, approximately 90% seen once. The receptor was isolated from an adult in good health. Sequenced here: peripheral blood, sampled on day 0 of AZD1222 vaccination. The rearrangement links TRBV5-6 to TRBJ1-1, with D hard to call. CDR3 nucleotides: TGTGCCAGCAGCTTGTCCCCTGGGGCTGAAGCTTTCTTT. It specifies CASSLSPGAEAFF.